The 27 T cell receptor beta chains below come from one sample, sequenced in a study of blood T cell repertoires in COVID-19. Sequenced by immunoSEQ multiplex PCR; TCRdb stores in-frame clones only, minus some. Of approximately 300,000 clones listed, 70% to 90% were seen once; the top ten hold approximately 3.3%. Specimen: peripheral blood. These receptors came from a woman aged 40-49 years with acute or convalescent COVID-19.

This clone appeared a single time. CDR3 nucleotides: TGTGCCATCAGGCCTTTTTCGGGGGTTTACAATGAGCAGTTCTTC. The encoded protein is CAIRPFSGVYNEQFF. The chain combines TRBV10-3 with TRBJ2-1; possibly TRBD2 for D (6 bases). Germline-derived CDR1 and CDR2 are ENHRY and SYGVKD. The CDR3 has 15 amino acids. V lost 6 bases and J 4 bases, leaving 16 bases between the germline ends.

Turning to this clone: Other nucleotide sequences in the sample specify the same CDR3. The chain joins TRBV6-5 to TRBJ1-2, with 10 bases aligning to TRBD1. The CDR3 totals 15 residues. The J segment lost 3 bases and the V segment lost 6 bases, leaving 7 bases of the junction unmatched. Germline V gene sequence: CDR1 MNHEY, CDR2 SVGAGI. Written as DNA, the CDR3 is TGTGCCAGCAGCGACCCCGGACAGGGGGACTATGGCTACACCTTC. It encodes CASSDPGQGDYGYTF.

This sequence joins TRBV7-2 and TRBJ2-1; no clear D. The CDR3 has 15 residues. Per germline, CDR1 SGHTA and CDR2 FQGNSA. The V end was cut by 1 base, the J end by 0 bases, with 7 bases between. CDR3 amino acids: CASSLGLHSYNEQFF. CDR3 nucleotides: TGTGCCAGCAGCTTAGGGCTCCACTCCTACAATGAGCAGTTCTTC. Full variable domain (remainder filled in from reference TRBV7-2 and TRBJ2-1): GAGVSQSPSNKVTEKGKDVELRCDPISGHTALYWYRQSLGQGLEFLIYFQGNSAPDKSGLPSDRFSAERTGGSVSTLTIQRTQQEDSAVYLCASSLGLHSYNEQFFGPGTRLTVL.

This rearrangement joins TRBV10-3 to TRBJ2-2; 7 bases are a match to TRBD1. Trimming removed 8 bases from V and 5 bases from J; junction bases left unmatched: 5. CDR3 length: 13 residues. Germline V CDR1 and CDR2: ENHRY, SYGVKD. The CDR3 protein is CAIGTATTGELFF. CDR3 nucleotide sequence: TGTGCCATCGGGACAGCCACAACCGGGGAGCTGTTTTTT.

The rearrangement uses TRBV6-4 and TRBJ1-6; D is perhaps TRBD1 (6 bases). Germline loops: CDR1 MRHNA, CDR2 SNTAGT. This CDR3 is built from 15 residues. The V gene lost 2 bases and the J gene lost 8 bases, with 13 bases spanning the gap. Here the CDR3 DNA reads TGTGCCAGCAGTGACCCCGGACAGAGAGATTCACCCCTCCACTTT. It specifies CASSDPGQRDSPLHF.

The chain uses TRBV7-8 and TRBJ2-3; D is perhaps TRBD1 (5 bases). This CDR3 has 12 amino acids. V dropped 4 bases and J dropped 9 bases, with 11 bases sitting between them. Germline V gene data show CDR1 as SGHVS and CDR2 as FQNEAQ. CDR3 bases: TGTGCCAGCAGCTGGCGACAGTTCACGCAGTATTTT. It is translated as CASSWRQFTQYF.

This clone occurred once. The CDR3, as DNA: TGTGCCAGCAGCCTTGGGGGGAATGGTGAAGCTTTCTTT. Its translation: CASSLGGNGEAFF. The V call is TRBV28, the J call TRBJ1-1; D possibly corresponds to TRBD1 (5 bases). V was clipped by 6 bases and J by 7 bases, with 15 bases between them. Germline V gene sequence: CDR1 MDHEN, CDR2 SYDVKM. The CDR3 has 13 amino acids.

The chain combines TRBV12-5 with TRBJ1-2; D possibly corresponds to TRBD1 (5 bases). Trimming pared 6 bases from V and 8 bases from J, leaving 19 bases between. CDR3 size: 14 residues. Germline V gene lookup returns CDR1 LGHNT and CDR2 FRNRAP. CDR3 DNA sequence: TGTGCTAGTGGCCTGATCGGGGCTGGGAGGGGCTACACCTTC. Encoded protein: CASGLIGAGRGYTF.

The chain carries TRBV18 and TRBJ1-4; D is unclear. The V gene's germline CDR1 is KGHSH and CDR2 LQKENI. The CDR3 is 13 residues long. With 4 bases removed from V and 8 bases from J, the gap between germline ends came to 11 bases. This CDR3 reads CASSLMEWEKLFF. CDR3 nucleotides: TGTGCCAGCTCACTTATGGAGTGGGAAAAACTGTTTTTT.

A few counts support this clone. The chain employs TRBV6-5 and TRBJ1-6; TRBD1 matches at 7 bases. The CDR3 sequence is 14 residues long. Germline V gene lookup returns CDR1 MNHEY and CDR2 SVGAGI. The V and J ends lost 9 bases and 0 bases, in that order; junction bases with no gene match: 2. CDR3: CASRDSSYNSPLHF. The CDR3 DNA reads as TGTGCCAGTCGGGACAGCTCCTATAATTCACCCCTCCACTTT.

The genes are TRBV27 and TRBJ1-4, with a weak D call TRBD1 (6 bases). V was cut by 5 bases and J by 0 bases, with 10 bases left in between. CDR3 length: 15 residues. Germline CDR1 MNHEY, CDR2 SMNVEV (reference sequence). CDR3 region: CASSIQGATNEKLFF. The CDR3 coding sequence is TGTGCCAGCAGTATACAGGGTGCAACTAATGAAAAACTGTTTTTT.

V is TRBV29-1 and J is TRBJ1-1; no definite D call. V was shortened by 1 base and J by 5 bases, with 14 bases between the two germline ends. CDR3 length equals 14 residues. Germline V gives CDR1 SQVTM, CDR2 ANQGSEA. CDR3 sequence reads: CSVEVQPGGTEAFF. The CDR3 DNA follows: TGCAGCGTTGAAGTACAGCCGGGAGGGACTGAAGCTTTCTTT.

Here the CDR3 reads CASSAPGQGLNEKLFF. The DNA of the CDR3 is TGCGCCAGCAGCGCACCGGGACAGGGCTTAAATGAAAAACTGTTTTTT. The chain recombines TRBV5-1 with TRBJ1-4, with 9 bases aligning to TRBD1. The CDR3 spans 16 residues. V was pared by 4 bases and J by 5 bases, with 9 bases of the junction left unmatched. The germline CDR1 and CDR2 sequences are SGHRS and YFSETQ.

The chain is built from TRBV7-2 and TRBJ1-1; perhaps TRBD1 as D (6 bases). Trimming shortened V by 0 bases and J by 3 bases, and 17 bases separated the two germline ends. Germline loops: CDR1 SGHTA, CDR2 FQGNSA. CDR3 length: 17 residues. The CDR3 DNA reads TGTGCCAGCAGCTTAGCTTTGTTGGGACAAAAGTACACTGAAGCTTTCTTT. This encodes CASSLALLGQKYTEAFF. The full variable domain, with the rest looked up from reference TRBV7-2 and TRBJ1-1, is GAGVSQSPSNKVTEKGKDVELRCDPISGHTALYWYRQSLGQGLEFLIYFQGNSAPDKSGLPSDRFSAERTGGSVSTLTIQRTQQEDSAVYLCASSLALLGQKYTEAFFGQGTRLTVV.

V and J are TRBV4-1 and TRBJ2-1; D may be TRBD1 (5 bases). The germline V and J ends were trimmed by 0 bases and 5 bases, with 8 bases remaining between them. This CDR3 comprises 14 residues. The germline CDR1 and CDR2 sequences are MGHRA and YSYEKL. This CDR3 reads CASSQDAGNNEQFF. CDR3 DNA: TGCGCCAGCAGCCAAGACGCAGGGAACAATGAGCAGTTCTTC.

Only a few counts were recorded for this clone. This chain joins TRBV6-6 and TRBJ1-1; D is possibly TRBD1 (6 bases). Germline V CDR1 and CDR2: MNHNY, SVGAGI (reference sequence). V dropped 0 bases and J dropped 8 bases, with 16 bases sitting between them. There are 15 residues in the CDR3. DNA of the CDR3: TGTGCCAGCAGTTACTCGTCTGGGGCAGGGGCCGAAGCTTTCTTT. This gives the protein CASSYSSGAGAEAFF.

The CDR3 protein is CASSEEARSGYTF. The CDR3 DNA follows: TGTGCCAGCAGTGAAGAGGCCAGGTCTGGCTACACCTTC. The chain recombines TRBV2 with TRBJ1-2, with D unclear. There are 13 residues in the CDR3. V was trimmed by 1 base and J by 7 bases, leaving 10 bases between them. CDR1 SNHLY and CDR2 FYNNEI come from the germline V gene.

This chain connects TRBV2 to TRBJ2-1; 7 positions match TRBD1. The V segment lost 5 bases and the J segment 4 bases; nucleotides outside the gene matches: 8. CDR1 is SNHLY and CDR2 is FYNNEI in the germline V gene. This CDR3 contains 15 residues. The CDR3 is CASSRETGSYNEQFF. The CDR3 nucleotides read TGTGCCAGCAGTAGGGAGACAGGGTCATACAATGAGCAGTTCTTC.

The CDR3 sequence is CASSIDWEVVAGTAYNQPQHF. In DNA, the CDR3 is TGTGCCAGTAGTATTGATTGGGAGGTGGTTGCGGGGACAGCTTACAATCAGCCCCAGCATTTT. This sequence joins TRBV19 and TRBJ1-5, with TRBD1 identical over 7 bases. Germline V gene sequence: CDR1 LNHDA, CDR2 SQIVND (reference sequence). The CDR3 is 21 amino acids. V lost 3 bases and J lost 3; bases outside the gene matches: 23.

V gene TRBV6-4 combines with J gene TRBJ1-1, with TRBD1 matching 8 bases. The CDR3 loop spans 20 amino acids. CDR1 and CDR2 from the germline V gene are MRHNA and SNTAGT. Unmatched junction bases numbered 16, after V lost 0 bases and J lost 1 base. The CDR3 DNA reads TGTGCCAGCAGTGACTCTCCCCATTGCAGGGGGCGCGTGACGAACACTGAAGCTTTCTTT. This encodes CASSDSPHCRGRVTNTEAFF.

The chain carries TRBV5-1 and TRBJ2-3; 11 nucleotides agree with TRBD2. The CDR3 loop spans 19 amino acids. Germline loops: CDR1 SGHRS, CDR2 YFSETQ. V shed 2 bases and J 0 bases; nucleotides not matched to a gene: 11. The CDR3, as DNA: TGCGCCAGCAGCTTCAGTACTAGCGGGGGTGCACCTAGCACAGATACGCAGTATTTT. Protein product: CASSFSTSGGAPSTDTQYF.

V usage is TRBV3-1 (or the pseudogene TRBV3-2) and J usage is TRBJ2-7, with TRBD1 as a possible D gene (5 bases). This CDR3 comprises 14 residues. Germline V CDR1 and CDR2: LGHDT, YNNKEL (reference sequence). V was clipped by 1 base and J by 3 bases, with 10 bases between them. CDR3 region: CASSQAGRVYEQYV. CDR3 nucleotide sequence: TGTGCCAGCAGCCAAGCCGGCAGGGTCTACGAGCAGTACGTC.

The count of this clone is one. The chain couples TRBV18 to TRBJ1-4; the D is unclear. Germline V gene data show CDR1 as KGHSH and CDR2 as LQKENI. Trimming cost V 3 bases and J 8 bases, with 10 bases left between them. The CDR3 is 13 residues long. This chain's CDR3 is CASSPTAGEKLFF. Here the CDR3 DNA reads TGTGCCAGCTCACCCACGGCGGGGGAAAAACTGTTTTTT.

This rearrangement joins TRBV11-2 to TRBJ1-1, with D possibly matching TRBD1 (6 bases). V was shortened by 5 bases and J by 3 bases, with 16 bases between the two germline ends. This CDR3 contains 15 residues. CDR1 and CDR2 from the germline V gene are SGHAT and FQNNGV. The DNA for the CDR3 is TGTGCCAGCAGCCGGGTGGGGGCCAGGGACACTGAAGCTTTCTTT. Protein: CASSRVGARDTEAFF.

The chain combines TRBV10-3 with TRBJ1-2; 8 nucleotides match TRBD1. The germline CDR1 and CDR2 sequences are ENHRY and SYGVKD. J lost 6 bases, V lost 0 bases, and 6 bases had no gene match. The CDR3 sequence is 15 residues long. This chain's CDR3 is CAISESQGAMDGYTF. As DNA, the CDR3 is TGTGCCATCAGTGAGTCGCAGGGGGCGATGGATGGCTACACCTTC.

This chain links TRBV11-2 with TRBJ2-2, with D unclear. The CDR3 is 14 amino acids. The V and J ends lost 5 bases and 8 bases respectively, with 15 bases between them. Looked up from germline, CDR1 is SGHAT and CDR2 is FQNNGV. CDR3 amino acids: CASSPSVVRGELFF. In DNA form, the CDR3 reads TGTGCCAGCAGCCCCTCGGTAGTTCGGGGGGAGCTGTTTTTT.

This sequence joins TRBV7-2 and TRBJ1-6; D ambiguous. CDR3 length equals 13 residues. V was clipped by 3 bases and J by 6 bases, with 6 bases between them. In germline, CDR1 is SGHTA, CDR2 FQGNSA. The CDR3 sequence: CASSFIVNSPLHF. The CDR3 bases are TGTGCCAGCAGCTTTATCGTTAATTCACCCCTCCACTTT.